This T cell receptor (beta chain) was identified in a study of cytomegalovirus exposure and HLA in healthy donors. Study-level background: Early released data had roughly 81 million unique TCRs, all coming from HLA-typed donors.

Study results and limitations: The investigators catalogued some 160 TCR beta chains as cytomegalovirus-associated. Some public TCRs appeared in many individuals, while most sequences were rare. In a later analysis, TCR beta V- and J-gene trimming showed a link to a missense DCLRE1C variant.

PCR employed 60 Vbeta and 13 Jbeta primers. TCRdb's table, derived via immunoSEQ multiplex PCR, lists solely in-frame clones and lacks some. The data contain approximately 220,000 clones, approximately 80% of them singletons. This clone has just one count. As yet, its antigen is unknown. V lost 0 bases, J lost 12 bases, and 6 bases stayed unmatched. CDR3 length: 13 amino acids. CDR1 is SGHNT, CDR2 YYREEE, per germline (reference sequence). The chain uses TRBV5-4 and TRBJ2-1, with 7 positions matching TRBD1. This sequence originates from a boy aged 2 to 10 in good health and CMV-seronegative. Sequencing was performed on PBMCs. In DNA form, the CDR3 reads TGTGCCAGCAGCTTGGCCCCGGGACAGAGGCAGTTCTTC. It specifies CASSLAPGQRQFF.